The clone carrying this T cell receptor beta chain appeared a single time. Its antigen is as yet unknown. The sample belongs to a study of CD4 T cells in relation to SARS-CoV-2 and coronaviruses. The wider study: The restricting HLA molecule for shared crossreactive spike epitopes was mapped. Broader study findings: No crossreactivity against non-spike viral proteins was tested here. No donor gave both pre-pandemic and post-infection samples.

Per germline, CDR1 SEHNR and CDR2 FQNEAQ (reference sequence). The CDR3 contains 16 residues. Trimming left V 7 bases short and J 4 bases short, with 22 bases between. Uncultured naive and memory CD4+ T cells supplied DNA for deep TCR-beta sequencing. Libraries were prepared by immunoSEQ multiplex PCR; TCRdb keeps only in-frame clonotypes and omits some of them. The sample includes under 50,000 clones, approximately 88% of them seen just once. The sequence derives from an adult with COVID-19. V usage is TRBV7-9 and J usage is TRBJ1-2; D perhaps matches TRBD1 (6 bases). The sample comprised memory CD4+ T cells from PBMCs. The CDR3 nucleotides are TGTGCCAGCACTGGGGTCGGTGGGGGGCAGGGCTATGGCTACACCTTC. Protein product: CASTGVGGGQGYGYTF.